This TCR beta chain was documented in a study of T cells in Graves' hyperthyroidism and ophthalmopathy. The study's findings and limits: Most clonotypes expanded in the thyroid (above 0.001) were also present in blood.

Comments on this clonotype: Its antigen is not known.

There were TCR beta CDR3 regions amplified from RNA transcripts. HTBI primers drove first-round RT-PCR of the TCR CDR3. TCRdb itself ran the multiplex PCR reads through MiXCR, one entry per CDR3 protein. The sample yields about 600,000 distinct CDR3 sequences, around 15% seen once. Uncontrolled infections, other autoimmune diseases, pregnancy or lactation led to exclusion of patients. Germline lookup yields CDR1 SGHTS and CDR2 YDEGEE. This CDR3 has 15 amino acids. Trimming cost V 4 bases and J 8 bases; bases outside gene matches: 5. The clonotype was recovered from a woman in her 50s with Graves' ophthalmopathy. The chain carries TRBV5-8 and TRBJ1-6; 11 nucleotides align to TRBD1. Sequenced material: blood. The CDR3 is CASSPWDRGYSPLHF. The CDR3 region has the DNA TGTGCCAGCAGCCCCTGGGACAGGGGGTATTCACCCCTCCACTTT. Complete variable domain (other parts from reference TRBV5-8 and TRBJ1-6): EAGVTQSPTHLIKTRGQQATLRCSPISGHTSVYWYQQALGLGLQFLLWYDEGEERNRGNFPPRFSGRQFPNYSSELNVNALELEDSALYLCASSPWDRGYSPLHFGNGTRLTVT.